This is a list of T cell receptor beta chains from one sample in a study of blood T cell repertoires in COVID-19. Profiling relied on immunoSEQ multiplex PCR, and the TCRdb table lists in-frame clones only, not all of them. The sample has about 260,000 clones, approximately 89% seen once. Sample: peripheral blood. These receptors all come from a woman in her 70s with COVID-19, enrolled during active disease. Both conserved end residues are part of each CDR3. The order of the fields is V gene, J gene, clone size, D gene, CDR3 protein, CDR3 DNA. D genes are given only for firm matches. The listing skips clone size in some rows; elsewhere it reads once, few, many or a size class.

TRBV18	TRBJ1-1	NA	NA	CASSPSTDTEAFF	TGTGCCAGCTCACCCTCGACAGACACTGAAGCTTTCTTT
TRBV2	TRBJ2-2	NA	TRBD1	CASSGQGNTGELFF	TGTGCCAGCAGTGGACAGGGGAACACCGGGGAGCTGTTTTTT
TRBV29-1	TRBJ1-2	few	NA	CSVPSRGGDNYGYTF	TGCAGCGTACCAAGCCGCGGGGGCGATAACTATGGCTACACCTTC
TRBV3-1/TRBV3-2	TRBJ2-7	NA	NA	CASSQLGEEQYF	TGTGCCAGCAGCCAGCTTGGGGAGGAGCAGTACTTC
TRBV5-1	TRBJ1-5	NA	TRBD1	CASSQTGEGNQPQHF	TGCGCCAGCAGTCAAACAGGGGAAGGCAATCAGCCCCAGCATTTT
TRBV21-1	TRBJ2-7	NA	NA	CASTTAGLAAYEQYF	TGTGCCAGCACGACGGCGGGACTAGCGGCCTACGAGCAGTACTTC
TRBV10-3	TRBJ1-3	NA	TRBD1	CATRQGRGNTIYF	TGTGCCACGAGACAGGGCCGAGGAAACACCATATATTTT
TRBV12-3/TRBV12-4	TRBJ2-7	once	NA	CASSLSGFYEQYF	TGTGCCAGCAGTTTAAGCGGGTTCTACGAGCAGTACTTC
TRBV28	TRBJ1-2	NA	TRBD1	CASSSGQGAFGYTF	TGTGCCAGCAGTTCAGGACAGGGGGCGTTTGGCTACACCTTC
TRBV6-5	TRBJ2-7	NA	TRBD1	CASSYSWDRGTYEQYF	TGTGCCAGCAGTTACTCGTGGGACAGGGGAACCTACGAGCAGTACTTC
TRBV30	TRBJ1-2	NA	NA	CAWSVRGANYGYTF	TGTGCCTGGAGTGTTCGGGGAGCTAACTATGGCTACACCTTC
TRBV25-1	TRBJ2-7	NA	TRBD1	CASAGTGASEQYF	TGTGCCAGTGCCGGGACAGGGGCCTCCGAGCAGTACTTC
TRBV6-5	TRBJ2-1	NA	NA	CASTERWKGGEQFF	TGTGCCAGCACCGAACGGTGGAAAGGGGGTGAGCAGTTCTTC
TRBV4-3	TRBJ2-7	NA	TRBD2	CASSQAYETSGTYEQYF	TGCGCCAGCAGCCAAGCTTACGAGACTAGCGGGACATACGAGCAGTACTTC
TRBV29-1	TRBJ1-4	NA	TRBD1	CSVEGTRQGTEKLFF	TGCAGCGTTGAGGGCACAAGACAGGGTACGGAAAAACTGTTTTTT
TRBV28	TRBJ2-4	once	NA	CASTGGHLLAKNIQYF	TGTGCCAGCACCGGAGGGCACCTCCTAGCCAAAAACATTCAGTACTTC
TRBV13	TRBJ1-4	NA	TRBD1	CASSLDRDEKLFF	TGTGCCAGCAGCCTCGACAGGGATGAAAAACTGTTTTTT
TRBV19	TRBJ1-1	NA	NA	CASSIAGANTEAFF	TGTGCCAGTAGTATCGCTGGGGCCAACACTGAAGCTTTCTTT
TRBV7-7	TRBJ2-5	NA	TRBD2	CASSLAMVASGNLFKETQYF	TGTGCTAGCAGCTTAGCTATGGTGGCTAGCGGGAACCTTTTTAAAGAGACCCAGTACTTC
TRBV19	TRBJ2-3	once	NA	CAGTKKAGFSTDTQYF	TGTGCCGGAACGAAGAAAGCGGGCTTTAGCACAGATACGCAGTATTTT
TRBV5-4	TRBJ1-1	NA	TRBD1	CASSRKLTGDTEAFF	TGTGCCAGCAGCCGAAAATTAACAGGGGACACTGAAGCTTTCTTT
TRBV6-5	TRBJ2-4	once	NA	CASNEGRVARNIQYF	TGTGCCAGCAACGAAGGCCGGGTAGCCAGAAACATTCAGTACTTC
TRBV7-9	TRBJ1-5	NA	NA	CASSFGESNQPQHF	TGTGCCAGCAGCTTCGGGGAAAGCAATCAGCCCCAGCATTTT
TRBV28	TRBJ1-2	once	NA	CASSLVSGGYTF	TGTGCCAGCAGTTTGGTCTCAGGGGGCTACACCTTC
TRBV19	TRBJ2-2	few	NA	CASSIGDTDTGELFF	TGTGCCAGTAGTATCGGTGACACAGACACCGGGGAGCTGTTTTTT
TRBV6-1	TRBJ1-2	NA	NA	CASSEVGAYGYTF	TGTGCCAGCAGTGAAGTAGGGGCGTACGGCTACACCTTC
TRBV5-1	TRBJ2-5	NA	NA	CASSLSGEPQETQYF	TGCGCCAGCAGCTTGTCGGGAGAGCCTCAAGAGACCCAGTACTTC
TRBV30	TRBJ1-4	NA	NA	CAWSFGRWDEKLFF	TGTGCCTGGAGTTTCGGCAGGTGGGATGAAAAACTGTTTTTT
TRBV9	TRBJ1-5	NA	NA	CASSETPSGGQPQHF	TGTGCCAGCAGCGAGACCCCTTCGGGTGGGCAGCCCCAGCATTTT
TRBV19	TRBJ1-2	NA	NA	CASGGINYGYTF	TGTGCCAGTGGAGGGATCAACTATGGCTACACCTTC
TRBV5-1	TRBJ2-3	NA	NA	CASSLLQNTDTQYF	TGCGCCAGCAGCTTGTTACAGAACACAGATACGCAGTATTTT
TRBV2	TRBJ2-6	NA	NA	CASTQGSSGANVLTF	TGTGCCAGCACGCAGGGCAGCTCTGGGGCCAACGTCCTGACTTTC
TRBV11-1	TRBJ2-1	NA	TRBD1	CASSTGQGNNEQFF	TGTGCCAGCAGCACGGGACAGGGGAATAATGAGCAGTTCTTC
TRBV28	TRBJ2-5	NA	NA	CASSPLTGRNQETQYF	TGTGCCAGCAGTCCTCTTACCGGGAGAAACCAAGAGACCCAGTACTTC
TRBV7-2	TRBJ2-6	once	NA	CASSYRPSLSGANVLTF	TGTGCCAGCAGCTACAGGCCTTCCCTGTCAGGGGCCAACGTCCTGACTTTC
TRBV11-2	TRBJ2-7	NA	NA	CASSPRLNYEQYF	TGTGCCAGCAGCCCTAGGTTAAACTACGAGCAGTACTTC
TRBV6-5	TRBJ1-1	NA	TRBD1	CASSRQGGTEAFF	TGTGCCAGCAGTAGACAGGGAGGCACTGAAGCTTTCTTT
TRBV27	TRBJ2-1	NA	TRBD2	CASSFSGSSHEQFF	TGTGCCAGCAGTTTTAGCGGGAGCTCCCATGAGCAGTTCTTC
TRBV19	TRBJ2-1	NA	TRBD2	CASTLSGTSGRNAYNEQFF	TGTGCCAGTACCCTCTCCGGGACTAGCGGGAGGAACGCCTACAATGAGCAGTTCTTC
TRBV11-2	TRBJ2-7	few	NA	CASSLVGSEQYF	TGTGCCAGCAGCTTAGTGGGGAGCGAGCAGTACTTC
TRBV5-1	TRBJ2-1	NA	TRBD2	CASSLVPSGINEQFF	TGCGCCAGCAGCTTGGTCCCTAGCGGGATAAATGAGCAGTTCTTC
TRBV5-4	TRBJ2-3	NA	TRBD1	CAARTGRTDTQYF	TGTGCCGCCCGGACAGGGAGGACAGATACGCAGTATTTT
TRBV28	TRBJ2-7	NA	TRBD1	CASSFPSGGHLYEQYF	TGTGCCAGCAGTTTCCCCTCAGGGGGACACCTCTACGAGCAGTACTTC
TRBV9	TRBJ2-7	NA	NA	CASSPDPGAVYEQYF	TGTGCCAGCAGCCCAGATCCAGGGGCAGTGTACGAGCAGTACTTC
TRBV6-6	TRBJ1-2	NA	TRBD1	CASTGQANYGYTF	TGTGCCAGCACGGGACAGGCGAACTATGGCTACACCTTC
TRBV10-3	TRBJ1-2	NA	TRBD1	CAISGQGRYGYTF	TGTGCCATCTCGGGACAGGGGCGCTATGGCTACACCTTC
TRBV9	TRBJ2-3	NA	NA	CASSPDITDTQYF	TGTGCCAGCAGCCCCGACATCACAGATACGCAGTATTTT
TRBV2	TRBJ1-2	NA	TRBD1	CASSLDRAYGYTF	TGTGCCAGCAGCCTAGACAGGGCCTATGGCTACACCTTC
TRBV18	TRBJ1-5	NA	NA	CASSPPGEAQHF	TGTGCCAGCTCACCACCAGGTGAGGCCCAGCATTTT
TRBV2	TRBJ2-7	NA	NA	CASSEAHREIQQYF	TGTGCCAGCAGTGAAGCGCATAGAGAAATACAGCAGTACTTC
TRBV28	TRBJ1-3	NA	NA	CASSLIDSGNTIYF	TGTGCCAGCAGTTTGATAGACTCTGGAAACACCATATATTTT
TRBV19	TRBJ1-1	NA	TRBD1	CASRTGGNLNTEAFF	TGTGCCAGTAGGACAGGGGGGAACTTGAACACTGAAGCTTTCTTT
TRBV6-5	TRBJ1-2	NA	TRBD1	CASRPGTGHGYTF	TGTGCCAGCAGACCTGGGACAGGGCATGGCTACACCTTC
TRBV24-1	TRBJ1-5	NA	NA	CATSARQINQPQHF	TGTGCCACCAGTGCGCGGCAGATCAATCAGCCCCAGCATTTT
TRBV29-1	TRBJ2-5	once	TRBD1	CSASDRGGETQYF	TGCAGCGCTTCAGACAGGGGTGGGGAGACCCAGTACTTC
TRBV3-1/TRBV3-2	TRBJ1-5	NA	NA	CASSQVPGSNQPQHF	TGTGCCAGCAGCCAAGTTCCAGGGTCCAATCAGCCCCAGCATTTT
TRBV6-2/TRBV6-3	TRBJ1-5	NA	TRBD1	CASSPTGANQPQHF	TGTGCCAGCAGTCCAACAGGGGCGAATCAGCCCCAGCATTTT
TRBV2	TRBJ1-1	NA	TRBD1	CASSAPGQMNTEAFF	TGTGCCAGCAGTGCGCCGGGACAGATGAACACTGAAGCTTTCTTT
TRBV6-5	TRBJ2-7	NA	NA	CASSSRVLYEQYF	TGTGCCAGCAGCAGCAGGGTGTTGTACGAGCAGTACTTC
TRBV30	TRBJ1-5	NA	NA	CAWRTGTNQPQHF	TGTGCCTGGAGGACAGGTACCAATCAGCCCCAGCATTTT